This T cell receptor beta chain was sequenced during a study of T cell responses to AZD1222 COVID-19 vaccine. Findings of the study overall: Females made up more of the donors, who were largely white British, and clonal diversity may have come out too low. Across the whole spike, CD4 TCRs peaked at regions 160-218 and 743-854.

V was shortened by 6 bases and J by 0 bases, with 11 bases between the two germline ends. This CDR3 has 14 residues. Per the germline V gene, CDR1 is SGHVS and CDR2 is FQNEAQ. Some clones are missing from TCRdb's copy, which holds only in-frame ones; the method was immunoSEQ multiplex PCR. The sample includes about 140,000 clones, 75% to 95% seen only once; the top ten take around 3.7%. With respect to this clone: Antigen: not known.

The TCR comes from an adult in good health. The chain combines TRBV7-8 with TRBJ1-1; D call uncertain. Sample: peripheral blood, taken on day 0 of AZD1222 vaccination. Here the CDR3 DNA reads TGTGCCAGCAGTCGCGTCGAACTGAACACTGAAGCTTTCTTT. Encoded protein: CASSRVELNTEAFF.